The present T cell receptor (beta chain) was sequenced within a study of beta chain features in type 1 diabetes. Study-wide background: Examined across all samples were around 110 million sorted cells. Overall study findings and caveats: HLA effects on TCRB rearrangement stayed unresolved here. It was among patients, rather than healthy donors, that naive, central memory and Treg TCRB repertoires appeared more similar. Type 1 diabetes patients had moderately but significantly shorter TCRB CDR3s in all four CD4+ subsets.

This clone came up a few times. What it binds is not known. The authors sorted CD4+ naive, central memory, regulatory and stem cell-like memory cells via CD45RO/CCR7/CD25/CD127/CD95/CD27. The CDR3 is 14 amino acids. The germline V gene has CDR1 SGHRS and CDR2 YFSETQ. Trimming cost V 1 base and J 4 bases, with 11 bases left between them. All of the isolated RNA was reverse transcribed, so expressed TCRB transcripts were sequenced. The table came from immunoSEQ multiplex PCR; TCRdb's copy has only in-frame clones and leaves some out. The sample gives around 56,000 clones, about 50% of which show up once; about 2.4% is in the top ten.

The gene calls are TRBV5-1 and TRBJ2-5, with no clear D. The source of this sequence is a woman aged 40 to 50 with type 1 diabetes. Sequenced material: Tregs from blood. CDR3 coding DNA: TGCGCCAGCAGCTTGACCCAAAGCCGAGAGACCCAGTACTTC. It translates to CASSLTQSRETQYF.